This T cell receptor (beta chain) was sequenced in a study of a mutant IDH1 vaccine in newly diagnosed glioma. A note on this clone: Antigen unknown.

CDR1 and CDR2 (germline): SGHRS, YFSETQ. The V end was cut by 3 bases, the J end by 0 bases, with 13 bases between. The CDR3 is 16 residues long. Clones were sequenced by immunoSEQ multiplex PCR, and TCRdb holds only the in-frame ones, with some missing. The sample records 77,000 or so clones, around 85% being singletons. The time point is: week 23, last vaccination. Doses consisted of 300 ug of mutant IDH1 20-mer peptide each, paired with topical imiquimod. Sequenced here: PBMCs, sampled from a glioma patient whose treatment included an IDH1 peptide vaccine. The receptor was isolated from a woman in her 50s with glioma. This chain connects TRBV5-1 to TRBJ2-1; D gene ambiguous. The CDR3 loop is CASSSWSASSYNEQFF. CDR3 bases: TGCGCCAGCAGCTCCTGGAGCGCCAGCTCCTACAATGAGCAGTTCTTC.